A single sample is the source of the 13 T cell receptor beta chains below, sequenced in a study of blood T cell repertoires in COVID-19. Assay used: immunoSEQ multiplex PCR; TCRdb lists only in-frame clones, some missing. This repertoire shows 90,000 to 140,000 clones, about 85% found once; its top ten account for around 4%. The specimen was peripheral blood. The receptors derive from a man in his fifties with acute or convalescent COVID-19.

The chain recombines TRBV15 with TRBJ1-2; 9 bases fit TRBD1. V was clipped by 0 bases and J by 4 bases; unmatched bases: 3. This CDR3 has 15 amino acids. Germline V gene sequence: CDR1 LNHNV, CDR2 YYDKDF (reference sequence). The CDR3 spells CATSRDEQGAYGYTF. In DNA, the CDR3 is TGTGCCACCAGCAGAGATGAACAGGGGGCCTATGGCTACACCTTC.

This chain connects TRBV28 to TRBJ2-1, with TRBD1 identical over 10 bases. This CDR3 contains 15 residues. V was pared by 5 bases and J by 10 bases, with 11 bases of the junction left unmatched. The germline gives CDR1 MDHEN, CDR2 SYDVKM. This CDR3 is CASSPGGQGRREQFF. The CDR3 nucleotides are TGTGCCAGCAGTCCCGGGGGACAGGGGCGACGAGAGCAGTTCTTC.

The CDR3 nucleotides read TGTGCCTGGAGTGTACTCACGTGGACAGTTTCCTACGAGCAGTACTTC. Translated: CAWSVLTWTVSYEQYF. This chain uses TRBV30 with TRBJ2-7; the D gene is possibly TRBD1 (6 bases). Germline V gives CDR1 GTSNPN, CDR2 SVGIG (reference sequence). Trimming shortened V by 0 bases and J by 1 base, and 16 bases separated the two germline ends. This CDR3 is built from 16 residues.

J is TRBJ2-6 and V is TRBV14; possible D gene TRBD2, 6 bases. Trimming pared 1 base from V and 4 bases from J, leaving 14 bases between. Germline loops: CDR1 SGHDN, CDR2 FVKESK. The CDR3 extends over 17 amino acids. Here the CDR3 DNA reads TGTGCCAGCAGCCAAGCACATTTAGGACTAGGGGCCAACGTCCTGACTTTC. Residues: CASSQAHLGLGANVLTF.

The rearrangement links TRBV3-1 (or the pseudogene TRBV3-2) to TRBJ2-3; D is unresolved. Germline CDR1 and CDR2: LGHDT and YNNKEL (reference sequence). There are 12 residues in the CDR3. V lost 5 bases, J lost 6 bases, and 9 bases lay in between. The CDR3 nucleotides are TGTGCCAGCAGCGGAGAGGCCGATACGCAGTATTTT. It is translated as CASSGEADTQYF.

This clone was seen a handful of times. The chain recombines TRBV15 with TRBJ2-7; the match to TRBD1 covers 10 bases. Germline loops: CDR1 LNHNV, CDR2 YYDKDF (reference sequence). V shed 3 bases, J shed 6 bases, and the junction held 5 bases outside the gene matches. The CDR3 runs 14 residues. This chain's CDR3 is CATSRTGGSGEQYF. The CDR3 DNA is TGTGCCACCAGCAGGACAGGGGGCTCTGGCGAGCAGTACTTC. Supplemented by reference TRBV15 and TRBJ2-7, the full variable domain reads DAMVIQNPRYQVTQFGKPVTLSCSQTLNHNVMYWYQQKSSQAPKLLFHYYDKDFNNEADTPDNFQSRRPNTSFCFLDIRSPGLGDTAMYLCATSRTGGSGEQYFGPGTRLTVT.

As regards this clone: The same CDR3 can be traced to other DNA sequences in this sample. The V and J genes are TRBV2 and TRBJ1-5; 10 positions match TRBD1. Germline V gene lookup returns CDR1 SNHLY and CDR2 FYNNEI. The CDR3 loop spans 15 amino acids. The V segment lost 3 bases and the J segment 4 bases; nucleotides outside the gene matches: 3. The CDR3 nucleotides read TGTGCCAGCAGTGATCCGGGACAGGGGAATCAGCCCCAGCATTTT. It yields the protein CASSDPGQGNQPQHF.

This sequence joins TRBV28 and TRBJ1-5, with D possibly being TRBD1 (5 bases). CDR1 is MDHEN and CDR2 is SYDVKM in the germline V gene. This CDR3 contains 12 residues. Trimming removed 3 bases from V and 8 bases from J, with 8 bases in between. In DNA, the CDR3 is TGTGCCAGCAGTTTGGGGGGGAAGCCCCAGCATTTT. It encodes CASSLGGKPQHF.

This sequence joins TRBV12-3 or TRBV12-4 and TRBJ2-2, with a possible D match to TRBD1 (5 bases). This CDR3 comprises 13 residues. V lost 2 bases, J lost 4 bases, and 5 bases lay in between. The CDR3 is CASSLRGTGELFF. The CDR3 nucleotides are TGTGCCAGCAGTTTAAGGGGCACCGGGGAGCTGTTTTTT.

A single count supports this clone. The chain combines TRBV7-3 with TRBJ2-5, with TRBD1 identical over 10 bases. Germline V gene sequence: CDR1 SGHTA, CDR2 FQGTGA. The CDR3 spans 14 residues. V lost 5 bases, J lost 5 bases, and 5 bases stayed unmatched. The CDR3 bases are TGTGCCAGCAGCGCGACAGGGGGCGGTGAGACCCAGTACTTC. This sequence encodes CASSATGGGETQYF.

The J gene is TRBJ2-2, the V gene TRBV28, with D uncertain. The CDR3 totals 13 residues. V lost 3 bases and J 8 bases, leaving 10 bases between the germline ends. Germline V gene data show CDR1 as MDHEN and CDR2 as SYDVKM. CDR3 bases: TGTGCCAGCAGTTTGAAGGAGATAGGGGAGCTGTTTTTT. Translating gives CASSLKEIGELFF.

This clone was observed a single time. The V call is TRBV9, the J call TRBJ2-7, with TRBD2 matching over 7 bases. V was pared by 0 bases and J by 5 bases, with 8 bases of the junction left unmatched. The CDR3 sequence is 15 residues long. Germline assignment: CDR1 SGDLS and CDR2 YYNGEE. The CDR3 loop is CASSVGSGLADEQYF. The CDR3 coding sequence is TGTGCCAGCAGCGTAGGTTCGGGCCTAGCGGACGAGCAGTACTTC.

The chain couples TRBV7-3 to TRBJ2-1, with 10 bases aligning to TRBD1. Germline V lookup: CDR1 SGHTA, CDR2 FQGTGA. The junction had 7 bases not matched to a gene; V was cut back by 1 base and J by 7 bases. This CDR3 contains 16 residues. The CDR3 DNA reads TGTGCCAGCAGCTTAAGACAGACAGGGGGCCTTAATGAGCAGTTCTTC. This translates into CASSLRQTGGLNEQFF.